This section outlines one T cell receptor beta chain sequence together with its context. This clonotype was detected many times. Its cognate antigen has yet to be identified. No base quality values were provided; no much bigger clone lies one nucleotide off. The CDR3 sequence holds 16 residues, the cysteine and phenylalanine included. Only the CDR3 DNA stays, 48 bases, in frame from base 1. Trimming leaves V shorter by 3 bases and J shorter by 3 bases, with the junction holding 6 bases beyond the gene matches. Based on the germline V gene (reference sequence), the CDR1 and CDR2 sequences are LNHDA and SQIVND. This record belongs to a study of regulatory T cells in long-lasting Graves disease (dated by TCRdb to the early 2020s). Regarding the study in general: Patients with newly diagnosed Graves' disease had been on antithyroid drugs for under 3 months. Persistent Graves' disease patients were compared with newly diagnosed Graves' disease patients by peripheral blood TCR sequencing and RNA sequencing. The study took place in China and was registered as a clinical trial. A total of 33 samples underwent TCR sequencing, from roughly 13 patients with persistent Graves' disease and 20 or so patients with newly diagnosed Graves' disease. Here is what the overall study found, with its caveats: TRBV28, TRBJ1-2 and TRBJ2-5 were preferentially used in persistent disease, while TRBV20-1 and TRBJ2-1 were favored in newly diagnosed disease. The authors acknowledged the small sample size as a limitation that may reduce accuracy. Compared with newly diagnosed patients, patients with persistent Graves' disease had lower TCR Shannon entropy and fewer highly expanded clones, which suggests clonal expansion. Persistent patients shared more public clonotypes among themselves (fewer than 3,000) than newly diagnosed patients did (nearly 1,000). Peripheral blood alone was examined, since thyroid tissue, which constituted the primary lesion, could not be accessed. Only the TCR beta chain was sequenced and analyzed.

The method behind the library was multiplex PCR. The reads were generated on an Illumina HiSeq 4000. iRepertoire HTBI primers and Arm-PCR amplification of CDR3 regions were used to construct TCR beta libraries. Gel purification was performed on PCR products prior to sequencing. As for how the authors treated the data: Across samples, some 62 TRBV and approximately 15 TRBJ segments were identified and used for gene usage analysis of CDR3 amino acid clonotypes. COPE and FqMerger were used to merge the filtered high-quality paired reads into contigs. BLAST was used to align contigs to IMGT TRBV, TRBD and TRBJ reference genes, and CDR3 was defined according to IMGT. Any clonotype with a frequency above 0.1% was counted as a highly expanded clone. Repertoire diversity was measured by Shannon entropy, and V-J evenness by the Gini coefficient. Public clonotypes were defined as clonotypes shared by more than one individual. TCRdb reprocessed the public reads (quality trimming at Q25 with fastp, clone calling with MiXCR) and kept in-frame beta chains. A single entry per CDR3 protein holds the most common genes and DNA from its merged rows. TCRdb, not the authors, supplied the V and J calls. The sample has roughly 500,000 distinct CDR3 sequences on record, 12% of them singletons. The biggest ten clones account for about 8.3% of the sample.

The meaning of the sample's time point label: newly diagnosed GD, antithyroid drugs for less than 3 months. RNA was extracted from PBMCs in TRIzol for both TCR sequencing and RNA sequencing. The diagnosis of Graves' disease followed American Thyroid Association guidelines. Recruitment of patients was carried out at an endocrinology department in Xi'an, China. Each patient gave about 9.1 milliliters of peripheral blood, collected in an EDTA anticoagulant tube. Ficoll Paque Plus density gradient separation was used to isolate PBMCs, and no further T cell sorting was done. An Agilent 2100 Bioanalyzer and agarose gel were used to assess RNA quality, and a NanoDrop 2000 was used to measure RNA concentration. These data also featured in a second study, about T cells in Graves' hyperthyroidism and ophthalmopathy. Taken from the second paper: Graves' hyperthyroidism was defined as stable when no progression to ophthalmopathy occurred over 18 months of follow-up. Hyperthyroidism patients were newly diagnosed, with disease duration under 2 months, and aged 18 to 65 years. Any patient with an uncontrolled infection, another autoimmune disease, pregnancy or lactation was excluded. Diagnoses were established on the basis of clinical symptoms, serum thyroxine and TRAb, thyroid ultrasound, and orbital computed tomography. A first-round RT-PCR of the TCR CDR3 used the HTBI primer set with the Qiagen OneStep RT-PCR kit. Most expanded thyroid clonotypes (frequency above 0.001) were also found in blood, which suggests that blood repertoires may mirror thyroid immune responses. A model built on a 13 V-J signature distinguished ophthalmopathy from stable hyperthyroidism, reaching 87.88% sensitivity and under 84% specificity in cross-validation and 80%/75% in testing. In validation, the model predicted progression to ophthalmopathy a median of roughly 6.2 months before onset, with 70% to 71% sensitivity and roughly 79% specificity. TCR V-J signatures able to tell the groups apart were searched for in a discovery cohort of some 100 patients, of whom 43 had Graves' ophthalmopathy and around 58 had stable Graves' hyperthyroidism. An independent validation cohort of 18 to 20 hyperthyroidism patients and some 15 patients who later progressed to ophthalmopathy tested prospective prediction of ophthalmopathy. The approximately 95 discovery patients were divided at random into training and test sets in a 7:3 ratio. In addition, the study compared T-cell repertoires in thyroid tissue and in blood from several Graves' hyperthyroidism patients. Following sampling, methimazole starting at 30 mg daily was given to hyperthyroidism patients, and high-dose intravenous methylprednisolone was given to ophthalmopathy patients. Libraries were constructed in a second round of multiplex PCR, after which size selection and purification were carried out. Paired-end sequencing of the libraries was performed with 100 bp reads on an Illumina HiSeq2000. Raw data were processed with SOAPnuke, discarding reads with adapters, uncalled bases, mean Phred below 15, or no exact constant-primer or identifier match. High-quality paired reads were merged with COPE v1.2.5, and unique nucleotide sequences were defined as clonotypes. Clonotypes were aligned to IMGT TRBV, TRBD and TRBJ reference segments using MiTCR v1.1. The analysis included only V-J combinations with a frequency above 0.0001, which together covered around 99% of the repertoires. A TCS score was defined as the ratio of F50 (clonal expansion) to E x V (chaos), with BLOSUM62-based TCRdist applied between CDR3 peptides within each V-J. Welch's t-statistics and random forest reduced 514 V-J features to 10 to 15, which were used in a naive Bayes classifier (R e1071). Sample size was not statistically predetermined, and blinding of investigators to group allocation was not performed. According to the paper, TCR Vbeta CDR3 sequencing was carried out on about 140 peripheral blood samples, which came from fewer than 50 ophthalmopathy, around 75 hyperthyroidism and about 17 progressor patients.

This specimen was peripheral blood mononuclear cells (PBMCs), taken at new diagnosis, from a patient treated with antithyroid drugs. The sequence joins TRBV19 to TRBJ1-5; 9 bases in the junction line up with TRBD1. The clonotype comes from a woman aged 30 to 39 with Graves disease. Donor details come from another sample of the same person, matched by shared clones. The DNA reads as follows: TGTGCCAGTAGTATTACCGGGACAGGGTTCAATCAGCCCCAGCATTTT. Its protein reads: CASSITGTGFNQPQHF.